The entry below describes one TCR beta chain. Antigen specificity is unknown. The data are from a study of cytomegalovirus exposure and HLA in healthy donors. The study, taken as a whole, reports: Despite most TCR sequences being rare, some public TCRs occurred in many donors. Listed as cytomegalovirus-associated were 150 to 200 TCR beta chains.

Germline V gene data show CDR1 as MDHEN and CDR2 as SYDVKM. CDR3 length: 15 amino acids. V was pared by 6 bases and J by 3 bases, with 10 bases of the junction left unmatched. PCR used 60 Vbeta primers and 13 Jbeta primers. This table comes from immunoSEQ multiplex PCR, and its TCRdb copy is limited to in-frame clones, with some not included. The data hold roughly 120,000 clones, with nearly 65% observed a single time. Sequenced sample: PBMCs. The J gene is TRBJ2-7, the V gene TRBV28, with 8 nucleotides matching TRBD2. The clonotype originates from a man between 35 and 55 years old in good health and CMV-seropositive. CDR3 sequence: CASSSSGSDNYEQYF. The CDR3, as DNA: TGTGCCAGCAGCTCGAGCGGGAGCGACAACTACGAGCAGTACTTC.